The 22 T cell receptor beta chains listed next were all sequenced from one sample in a study of T-cell memory formation after mild COVID-19. Via MiXCR, TCRdb re-called the 5' RACE reads, giving one row per CDR3 protein. The data hold 250,000 or so distinct CDR3 sequences, with more than 15% observed a single time. The sequenced sample was PBMCs or a T cell subset sorted from them (not recorded which). These receptors were obtained from a man aged 18 to 35 who had mild COVID-19 (a few samples of this study predate the infection). Cell type and time point are not known.

The chain joins TRBV20-1 to TRBJ2-7; possibly TRBD1 for D (6 bases). Trimming shortened V by 3 bases and J by 0 bases, and 12 bases separated the two germline ends. From germline, CDR1 is DFQATT and CDR2 SNEGSKA (reference sequence). This CDR3 spans 14 amino acids. Written as DNA, the CDR3 is TGCAGTGCTAGGAGGACAGCGAGCTCCTACGAGCAGTACTTC. Its translation is CSARRTASSYEQYF.

This clonotype was seen a handful of times. The chain employs TRBV7-2 and TRBJ2-7; TRBD1 matches 8 bases. CDR3 size: 15 residues. V was clipped by 3 bases and J by 4 bases; unmatched bases: 8. Germline V gene data show CDR1 as SGHTA and CDR2 as FQGNSA. The CDR3 reads CASSLYRGREYEQYV. CDR3 bases: TGTGCCAGCAGCTTGTACAGGGGGAGAGAGTACGAGCAGTACGTC.

This chain links TRBV2 with TRBJ1-5; a possible D gene is TRBD1 (6 bases). Germline values: CDR1 SNHLY, CDR2 FYNNEI. V was cut by 4 bases and J by 4 bases, with 20 bases left in between. The CDR3 is 17 amino acids. The CDR3 loop reads CASSGRLGANRNQPQHF. For the CDR3, the DNA is TGTGCCAGCAGTGGGAGGCTGGGGGCAAACCGGAATCAGCCCCAGCATTTT.

CDR3 sequence reads: CSVGGGRYNEQFF. In nucleotides, the CDR3 is TGCAGCGTTGGAGGGGGGCGGTATAATGAGCAGTTCTTC. The V gene is TRBV29-1, the J gene TRBJ2-1, with D possibly being TRBD1 or TRBD2 (6 bases each). With 4 bases removed from V and 7 bases from J, the gap between germline ends came to 14 bases. From germline, CDR1 is SQVTM and CDR2 ANQGSEA. The CDR3 contains 13 residues.

The chain is built from TRBV9 and TRBJ1-6, with a possible D match to TRBD1 (6 bases). The germline V gene encodes CDR1 SGDLS and CDR2 YYNGEE. The CDR3 has 17 residues. The germline V and J ends were trimmed by 0 bases and 5 bases, with 15 bases remaining between them. CDR3 region: CASSVDPHRADNSPLHF. The CDR3 DNA reads TGTGCCAGCAGCGTAGATCCCCACAGGGCGGATAATTCACCCCTCCACTTT. The full variable domain, with the rest looked up from reference TRBV9 and TRBJ1-6, is DSGVTQTPKHLITATGQRVTLRCSPRSGDLSVYWYQQSLDQGLQFLIQYYNGEERAKGNILERFSAQQFPDLHSELNLSSLELGDSALYFCASSVDPHRADNSPLHFGNGTRLTVT.

This clonotype was seen a handful of times. This chain links TRBV6-2 or TRBV6-3 with TRBJ2-7; D is unclear. V was shortened by 4 bases and J by 5 bases, with 15 bases between the two germline ends. CDR3 length equals 14 residues. Per germline, CDR1 MNHEY and CDR2 SVGEGT. DNA of the CDR3: TGTGCCAGCAGTTTTAAGGTCGGCCCGGACGAGCAGTACTTC. This sequence encodes CASSFKVGPDEQYF.

This clonotype was seen many times. This sequence joins TRBV5-1 and TRBJ2-5, with TRBD1 matching 8 bases. Germline V gene lookup returns CDR1 SGHRS and CDR2 YFSETQ. This CDR3 comprises 15 residues. V was clipped by 2 bases and J by 2 bases; unmatched bases: 5. CDR3 in amino acids: CASSLGQGSQETQYF. The CDR3 DNA reads TGCGCCAGCAGCTTAGGACAGGGAAGTCAAGAGACCCAGTACTTC.

This clonotype was counted a few times. The chain has TRBV27 and TRBJ1-4, with TRBD1 matching 7 bases. V lost 2 bases to trimming and J lost 8 bases; unmatched junction nucleotides: 14. CDR1 MNHEY and CDR2 SMNVEV come from the germline V gene (reference sequence). The CDR3 contains 17 residues. The CDR3 nucleotides read TGTGCCAGCAGTTTAGCTCATCCCACAGGGGTCGGAGAAAAACTGTTTTTT. The encoded protein is CASSLAHPTGVGEKLFF.

V gene TRBV7-8 combines with J gene TRBJ2-1, with D perhaps TRBD2 (6 bases). The CDR3 sequence is 12 residues long. Germline CDR1 reads SGHVS; CDR2 reads FQNEAQ. V lost 4 bases to trimming and J lost 15 bases, with 16 bases between them. The CDR3 DNA sequence: TGTGCCAGCAGCTCCCGAGGCGGGGACCCGTTCTTC. Its protein is CASSSRGGDPFF.

The chain combines TRBV6-2 or TRBV6-3 with TRBJ2-1; D call uncertain. Germline V gives CDR1 MNHEY, CDR2 SVGEGT. With 4 bases removed from V and 8 bases from J, the gap between germline ends came to 9 bases. The CDR3 is made up of 12 amino acids. The CDR3 sequence is CASSSFVDEQFF. The DNA for the CDR3 is TGTGCCAGCAGTTCATTCGTGGATGAGCAGTTCTTC.

This clonotype was found many times. This sequence joins TRBV7-6 and TRBJ2-2; the D gene is possibly TRBD2 (7 bases). Trimming left V 2 bases short and J 3 bases short, with 16 bases between. Germline CDR1 reads SGHVS; CDR2 reads FNYEAQ. The CDR3 loop spans 17 amino acids. This CDR3 reads CASSLRLRGADTGELFF. CDR3 sequence (DNA): TGTGCCAGCAGCTTAAGGCTCCGGGGGGCGGACACCGGGGAGCTGTTTTTT.

This clonotype was detected only a few times. The chain links TRBV11-2 to TRBJ2-1; D is tentatively TRBD1 or TRBD2 (5 bases each). The CDR3 has 13 residues. Per the germline V gene, CDR1 is SGHAT and CDR2 is FQNNGV. Trimming left V 5 bases short and J 8 bases short, with 13 bases between. The CDR3 loop is CASSGQLGDEQFF. The CDR3 bases are TGTGCCAGCAGCGGACAACTAGGAGATGAGCAGTTCTTC.

The V and J genes are TRBV7-2 and TRBJ2-5; perhaps TRBD1 as D (5 bases). Germline CDR1 SGHTA, CDR2 FQGNSA. The V and J ends lost 3 bases and 1 base respectively, with 9 bases between them. CDR3 length: 14 amino acids. CDR3 coding DNA: TGTGCCAGCAGCTTCGATAGGGGCCAAGAGACCCAGTACTTC. It encodes CASSFDRGQETQYF.

The V call is TRBV5-4, the J call TRBJ2-1; D might be TRBD1 (6 bases). The CDR3 is made up of 15 amino acids. The V and J ends lost 5 bases and 6 bases respectively, with 18 bases between them. Germline CDR1 and CDR2: SGHNT and YYREEE (reference sequence). CDR3 loop: CASSVDSSRGNEQFF. The DNA for the CDR3 is TGTGCCAGCAGTGTGGACAGCAGTCGAGGCAATGAGCAGTTCTTC.

This rearrangement joins TRBV5-1 to TRBJ2-6, with TRBD1 as a possible D gene (6 bases). The CDR3 is made up of 17 amino acids. From germline, CDR1 is SGHRS and CDR2 YFSETQ. Trimming took 4 bases from V and 0 from J, leaving 14 bases between them. The CDR3 DNA is TGCGCCAGCAGCCTACAGGGTCCGGGCTCTGGGGCCAACGTCCTGACTTTC. It translates to CASSLQGPGSGANVLTF.

There are many counts of this clonotype. This chain joins TRBV12-3 or TRBV12-4 and TRBJ2-3; D remains ambiguous. The CDR3 runs to 14 residues. Trimming removed 3 bases at V and 2 bases at J, with 9 bases between. The CDR3 protein is CASSLGGNTDTQYF. DNA of the CDR3: TGTGCCAGCAGTTTGGGTGGGAACACAGATACGCAGTATTTT.

This clonotype is a singleton in its sample. The chain employs TRBV7-2 and TRBJ2-5; 9 bases align to TRBD1. Trimming removed 6 bases from V and 5 bases from J; junction bases left unmatched: 10. The CDR3 is 15 amino acids. Germline loops: CDR1 SGHTA, CDR2 FQGNSA. Written as DNA, the CDR3 is TGTGCCAGCAGTCGCCAAACAGGGGGCGGGGAGACCCAGTACTTC. It codes for CASSRQTGGGETQYF.

V and J are TRBV12-3 or TRBV12-4 and TRBJ2-2; D ambiguous. Trimming pared 1 base from V and 7 bases from J, leaving 10 bases between. This CDR3 is 14 amino acids long. CDR3 sequence (DNA): TGTGCCAGCAGTTTAGGAGGATGGGGCGGGGAGCTGTTTTTT. It codes for CASSLGGWGGELFF.

The sample holds a few counts of this clonotype. The V and J genes are TRBV28 and TRBJ2-5; D gene unclear. V was trimmed by 3 bases and J by 4 bases, leaving 6 bases between them. Germline CDR1 is MDHEN and CDR2 is SYDVKM. This CDR3 has 12 amino acids. CDR3 sequence: CASSFVPETQYF. In DNA, the CDR3 is TGTGCCAGCAGTTTCGTCCCAGAGACCCAGTACTTC.

The chain links TRBV4-2 to TRBJ1-1, with D unresolved. The CDR3 spans 11 residues. Germline CDR1 reads LGHNA; CDR2 reads YNFKEQ. V shed 1 base and J shed 11 bases, with 8 bases lying between them. The CDR3 DNA reads as TGTGCCAGCAGCCAAGCGCAGAGGGCTTTCTTT. It codes for CASSQAQRAFF.

The V and J genes are TRBV7-3 and TRBJ2-1; D perhaps matches TRBD1 (6 bases). V was clipped by 5 bases and J by 2 bases, with 13 bases between them. CDR1 is SGHTA, CDR2 FQGTGA, per germline. The CDR3 contains 15 residues. CDR3 nucleotides: TGTGCCAGCAGCCCAACAGGGCACCCCTACAATGAGCAGTTCTTC. Its protein product is CASSPTGHPYNEQFF. The full variable domain, its missing parts supplied by reference TRBV7-3 and TRBJ2-1, is GAGVSQTPSNKVTEKGKYVELRCDPISGHTALYWYRQSLGQGPEFLIYFQGTGAADDSGLPNDRFFAVRPEGSVSTLKIQRTERGDSAVYLCASSPTGHPYNEQFFGPGTRLTVL.

CDR3 region: CASSFSPNTEAFF. The CDR3 nucleotides read TGTGCCAGCAGTTTCAGCCCGAACACTGAAGCTTTCTTT. The chain uses TRBV12-3 or TRBV12-4 and TRBJ1-1; D call uncertain. The CDR3 is made up of 13 amino acids. The germline V and J ends were trimmed by 3 bases and 1 base, with 6 bases remaining between them.